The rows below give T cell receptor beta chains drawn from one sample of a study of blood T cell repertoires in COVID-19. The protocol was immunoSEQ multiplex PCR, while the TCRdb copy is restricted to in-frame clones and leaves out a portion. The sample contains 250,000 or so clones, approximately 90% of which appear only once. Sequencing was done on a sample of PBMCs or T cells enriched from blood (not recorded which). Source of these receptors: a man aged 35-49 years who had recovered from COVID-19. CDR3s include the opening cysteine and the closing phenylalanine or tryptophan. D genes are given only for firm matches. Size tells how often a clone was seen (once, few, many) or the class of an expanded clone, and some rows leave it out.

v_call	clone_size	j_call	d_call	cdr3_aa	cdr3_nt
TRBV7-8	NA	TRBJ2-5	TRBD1	CASSFVNRDSGETQYF	TGTGCCAGCAGCTTCGTGAACCGGGACAGCGGAGAGACCCAGTACTTC
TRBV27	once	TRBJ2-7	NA	CASSLLSLANEQYF	TGTGCCAGCAGTCTCCTTAGTCTAGCGAACGAGCAGTACTTC
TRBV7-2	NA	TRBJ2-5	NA	CASSLSRTLSQYF	TGTGCCAGCAGCTTATCCCGAACATTATCCCAGTACTTC
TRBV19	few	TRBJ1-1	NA	CASSTATTTGLSTEAFF	TGTGCCAGTAGTACAGCCACTACCACAGGGCTCAGCACTGAAGCTTTCTTT
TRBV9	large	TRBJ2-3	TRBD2	CASSGSGSSADTQYF	TGTGCCAGCAGCGGGAGCGGGAGTAGCGCAGATACGCAGTATTTT
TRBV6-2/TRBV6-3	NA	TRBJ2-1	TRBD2	CASSPQTSGGSYNEQFF	TGTGCCAGCAGCCCCCAGACTAGCGGAGGCTCCTACAATGAGCAGTTCTTC
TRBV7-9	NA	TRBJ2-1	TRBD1	CASSGGTGGFGNEQFF	TGTGCCAGCAGCGGGGGTACAGGGGGGTTCGGCAATGAGCAGTTCTTC
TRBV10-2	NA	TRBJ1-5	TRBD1	CASTGQAPQPQHF	TGCGCCAGCACTGGACAGGCGCCTCAGCCCCAGCATTTT
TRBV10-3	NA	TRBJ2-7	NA	CAISAPDRSPKNEQYF	TGTGCCATCAGTGCACCAGACAGGTCGCCTAAAAACGAGCAGTACTTC
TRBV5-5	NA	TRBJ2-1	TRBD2	CASREFGLARLYNEQFF	TGTGCCAGCAGAGAATTCGGACTAGCGAGACTGTACAATGAGCAGTTCTTC
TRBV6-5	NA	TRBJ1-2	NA	CASSSNGGRYFYGYTF	TGTGCCAGCAGTTCTAACGGGGGGCGGTACTTCTATGGCTACACCTTC
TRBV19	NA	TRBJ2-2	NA	CASSIGPATTGELFF	TGTGCCAGTAGTATAGGTCCCGCTACCACCGGGGAGCTGTTTTTT
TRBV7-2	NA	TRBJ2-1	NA	CASSERGNEQFF	TGTGCCAGCAGCGAACGGGGGAATGAGCAGTTCTTC
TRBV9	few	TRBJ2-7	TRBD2	CASSASGTRSYEQYF	TGTGCCAGCAGCGCCTCCGGGACTAGGAGCTACGAGCAGTACTTC
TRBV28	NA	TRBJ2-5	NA	CASSLLSSKETQYF	TGTGCCAGCAGTTTACTTTCCAGTAAAGAGACCCAGTACTTC
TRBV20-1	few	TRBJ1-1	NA	CSATLAEAFF	TGCAGTGCTACACTCGCTGAAGCTTTCTTT
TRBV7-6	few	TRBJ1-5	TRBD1	CASSRTTGGLNQPQHF	TGTGCCAGCAGCCGTACAACAGGGGGCTTGAATCAGCCCCAGCATTTT
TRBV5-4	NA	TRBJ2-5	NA	CASSLEGQGFGETQYF	TGTGCCAGCAGCTTGGAGGGGCAGGGCTTTGGAGAGACCCAGTACTTC
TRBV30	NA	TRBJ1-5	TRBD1	CAWGQGSNQPQHF	TGTGCCTGGGGACAGGGAAGCAATCAGCCCCAGCATTTT
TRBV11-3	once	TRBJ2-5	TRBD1	CASSSTGQSQETQYF	TGTGCCAGCAGCAGTACGGGACAGAGTCAAGAGACCCAGTACTTC
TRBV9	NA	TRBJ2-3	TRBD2	CASSASGTTSTDTQYF	TGTGCCAGCAGCGCCTCCGGGACTACCTCCACGGATACGCAGTATTTT
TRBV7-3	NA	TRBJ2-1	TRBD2	CASSLALAGGNHEQFF	TGTGCCAGCAGCTTAGCACTAGCGGGAGGTAACCATGAGCAGTTCTTC
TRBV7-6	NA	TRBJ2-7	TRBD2	CASRRTSGSYEQYF	TGTGCCAGCAGAAGGACTAGCGGCTCCTACGAGCAGTACTTC
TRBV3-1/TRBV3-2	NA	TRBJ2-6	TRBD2	CASSQNPGGSGANVLTF	TGTGCCAGCAGCCAGAATCCGGGGGGCTCTGGGGCCAACGTCCTGACTTTC
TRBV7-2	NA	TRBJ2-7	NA	CASSLASSYEQYF	TGTGCCAGCAGCTTAGCTTCTAGCTACGAGCAGTACTTC
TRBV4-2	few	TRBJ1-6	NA	CASGVEGPNSPLHF	TGTGCCAGCGGGGTGGAGGGTCCTAATTCACCCCTCCACTTT
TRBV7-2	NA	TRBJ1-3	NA	CASSQSTQSGNTIYF	TGTGCCAGCAGCCAATCCACTCAATCTGGAAACACCATATATTTT
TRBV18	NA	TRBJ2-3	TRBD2	CASSPGLAGGPSEETDTQYF	TGTGCCAGCTCACCAGGACTAGCGGGGGGCCCGAGTGAGGAGACAGATACGCAGTATTTT
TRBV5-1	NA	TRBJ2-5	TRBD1	CASSLPGGQETQYF	TGCGCCAGCAGCTTACCAGGGGGCCAAGAGACCCAGTACTTC
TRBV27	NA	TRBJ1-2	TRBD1	CASSRDRVFSYYGYTF	TGTGCCAGCAGTCGGGACAGGGTTTTCTCTTACTATGGCTACACCTTC
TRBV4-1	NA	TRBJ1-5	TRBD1	CASSQEGTVGNQPQHF	TGCGCCAGCAGCCAAGAGGGGACAGTGGGGAATCAGCCCCAGCATTTT
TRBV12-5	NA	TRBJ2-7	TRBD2	CASALRTSGRTWEQYF	TGTGCTAGTGCCCTCCGGACTAGCGGGAGAACTTGGGAGCAGTACTTC
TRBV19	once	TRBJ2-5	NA	CASSQGWDQYF	TGTGCCAGTAGTCAGGGCTGGGACCAGTACTTC
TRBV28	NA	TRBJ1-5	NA	CASSTLSGSQPQHF	TGTGCCAGCAGTACCCTTTCCGGGAGTCAGCCCCAGCATTTT
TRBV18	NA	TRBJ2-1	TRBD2	CASSQQGTSGTEQFF	TGTGCCAGCTCACAACAAGGGACTAGCGGGACGGAGCAGTTCTTC